This TCR beta chain was profiled in a study of Ad26.COV2.S vaccination and SARS-CoV-2 variants. As for the study in general: Ad26.COV2.S given intramuscularly, once or twice 56 days apart. General study findings and limits: With respect to non-spike TCR breadth, vaccine and placebo recipients were similar. Spike-specific TCR breadth was greater after Ad26.COV2.S than placebo.

The CDR3 has 14 amino acids. CDR1 is SGHDN, CDR2 FVKESK, per germline. Trimming cost V 1 base and J 4 bases; bases outside gene matches: 3. Indicated treatment: some 19 received Ad26.COV2.S at low or high dose, single or two shots; roughly five received placebo; per-sample allocation not given. Vaccine and placebo recipients were sampled on day 63 after the first injection. An adult of 18-55 years in Boston served as donor. Generated by immunoSEQ multiplex PCR, the TCRdb table keeps only in-frame clones and is missing some. The repertoire holds around 340,000 clones, 88% seen once, with 6.4% in the top ten. Turning to this clone: Its antigen is still unknown.

This clonotype originated in a person between 18 and 65 years old who received the Ad26.COV2.S COVID-19 vaccine or a placebo. Here the sequenced sample was peripheral blood, taken in a trial of Ad26.COV2.S vaccine versus placebo. The gene calls are TRBV14 and TRBJ2-5, with TRBD2 matching 7 bases. The DNA for the CDR3 is TGTGCCAGCAGCCAAGTGGCGGGAGTAGAGACCCAGTACTTC. Translated: CASSQVAGVETQYF.